The 28 T cell receptor beta chains in this list originate from one sample, sequenced in a study of T cells in Graves' hyperthyroidism and ophthalmopathy. What was amplified from RNA transcripts were TCR beta CDR3 regions. First-round RT-PCR with HTBI primers amplified the TCR CDR3 region. TCRdb passed the multiplex PCR reads through MiXCR, listing each CDR3 protein once. The repertoire holds approximately 620,000 distinct CDR3 sequences, with around 13% as singletons. The specimen sequenced was blood. Every receptor here comes from a woman aged 25 to 39 with Graves' hyperthyroidism that later progressed to Graves' ophthalmopathy.

This clonotype was seen more than once but under ten times. The rearrangement links TRBV28 to TRBJ2-6, with D perhaps matching TRBD1 or TRBD2 (6 bases each). From germline, CDR1 is MDHEN and CDR2 SYDVKM. The CDR3 is made up of 19 amino acids. Trimming cost V 2 bases and J 4 bases, with 21 bases left between them. Written as DNA, the CDR3 is TGTGCCAGCAGTTTAGTTGGAGGGGGGCGTGCTATGGGGGCCAACGTCCTGACTTTC. Its translation is CASSLVGGGRAMGANVLTF. The full variable domain, with the rest looked up from reference TRBV28 and TRBJ2-6, is DVKVTQSSRYLVKRTGEKVFLECVQDMDHENMFWYRQDPGLGLRLIYFSYDVKMKEKGDIPEGYSVSREKKERFSLILESASTNQTSMYLCASSLVGGGRAMGANVLTFGAGSRLTVL.

This clonotype has at least ten counts. The chain has TRBV5-6 and TRBJ2-1; perhaps TRBD1 as D (6 bases). The CDR3 extends over 15 amino acids. The germline CDR1 and CDR2 sequences are SGHDT and YYEEEE. V was trimmed by 2 bases and J by 4 bases, leaving 13 bases between them. The CDR3: CASSFRGVGYNEQFF. In DNA, the CDR3 is TGTGCCAGCAGCTTCAGGGGAGTCGGGTACAATGAGCAGTTCTTC.

This clonotype has at least ten counts. V and J are TRBV11-1 and TRBJ2-1; 9 positions match TRBD2. Unmatched junction bases numbered 4, after V lost 1 base and J lost 3 bases. Germline CDR1 reads SGHAT; CDR2 reads FQDESV (reference sequence). The CDR3 has 16 residues. CDR3 in amino acids: CASSLDLAGVYNEQFF. In DNA form, the CDR3 reads TGTGCCAGCAGCTTAGACTTAGCGGGAGTCTACAATGAGCAGTTCTTC.

This clonotype was observed at least ten times. This sequence joins TRBV6-2 or TRBV6-3 and TRBJ2-5, with D unresolved. The CDR3 has 11 residues. The V and J ends lost 8 bases and 4 bases respectively, with 8 bases between them. The germline V gene encodes CDR1 MNHEY and CDR2 SVGEGT. The DNA for the CDR3 is TGTGCCAGCGTAGATCTAGAGACCCAGTACTTC. It encodes CASVDLETQYF.

Many counts were recorded for this clonotype. J is TRBJ2-2 and V is TRBV5-1, with 7 bases aligning to TRBD1. Trimming removed 3 bases from V and 2 bases from J; junction bases left unmatched: 7. Germline V gene data show CDR1 as SGHRS and CDR2 as YFSETQ. The CDR3 sequence is 16 residues long. The CDR3 protein is CASSSLTGANTGELFF. The CDR3 DNA reads TGCGCCAGCAGCTCACTTACAGGGGCCAACACCGGGGAGCTGTTTTTT.

Many counts were recorded for this clonotype. This sequence joins TRBV6-1 and TRBJ1-4; 9 bases map to TRBD1. This CDR3 is 14 amino acids long. Germline V gene lookup returns CDR1 MNHNS and CDR2 SASEGT. Trimming at V came to 5 bases and at J to 7 bases, leaving 5 bases not matched to a gene. The CDR3 DNA reads TGTGCCAGCAGTAGACAGGGACAGGGTGAAAAACTGTTTTTT. Residues: CASSRQGQGEKLFF.

The chain is built from TRBV20-1 and TRBJ1-3; D remains ambiguous. Germline V gives CDR1 DFQATT, CDR2 SNEGSKA (reference sequence). The ends were cut back, 3 bases at V and 2 bases at J, with 5 bases in the middle. This CDR3 comprises 12 residues. CDR3 coding DNA: TGCAGTGCTAGTAGTCCTGGAAACACCATATATTTT. It codes for CSASSPGNTIYF.

The rearrangement links TRBV20-1 to TRBJ1-5; 9 bases align to TRBD1. V dropped 4 bases and J dropped 7; count of bases not matched to a gene: 5. The CDR3 totals 13 residues. CDR1 is DFQATT and CDR2 is SNEGSKA in the germline V gene (reference sequence). CDR3: CSANRGQGQPQHF. In nucleotides, the CDR3 is TGCAGTGCTAACAGGGGGCAGGGGCAGCCCCAGCATTTT.

Comment on this clonotype: A single base separates this from a much larger clone, so it may be a read error. The V call is TRBV28, the J call TRBJ2-3; D perhaps matches TRBD2 (6 bases). Germline lookup yields CDR1 MDHEN and CDR2 SYDVKM. The CDR3 sequence is 19 residues long. V lost 2 bases to trimming and J lost 1 base, with 22 bases between them. The CDR3 region has the DNA TGTGCCAGCAGTTTACCCTTGAGGACTGGCGGGGCCGGCACAGATACGCAGTATTTT. This gives the protein CASSLPLRTGGAGTDTQYF. Drawing the rest from reference TRBV28 and TRBJ2-3, the complete variable domain is DVKVTQSSRYLVKRTGEKVFLECVQDMDHENMFWYRQDPGLGLRLIYFSYDVKMKEKGDIPEGYSVSREKKERFSLILESASTNQTSMYLCASSLPLRTGGAGTDTQYFGPGTRLTVL.

In this sample, this clonotype turned up many times. A read error may account for a junction end that differs from germline. This chain links TRBV5-1 with TRBJ1-3; D is undetermined. CDR3 length: 15 residues. The germline gives CDR1 SGHRS, CDR2 YFSETQ. The CDR3 coding sequence is TGTGCCAGCAGTTTAGGTGGGAATTCTGGAAACACCATATATTTT. Translated: CASSLGGNSGNTIYF.

V and J are TRBV4-1 and TRBJ1-1; D is uncertain. The CDR3 totals 15 residues. V lost 0 bases and J 1 base, leaving 9 bases between the germline ends. Germline values: CDR1 MGHRA, CDR2 YSYEKL. The CDR3 reads CASSQEPQPNTEAFF. The CDR3 DNA follows: TGCGCCAGCAGCCAAGAACCACAGCCGAACACTGAAGCTTTCTTT.

At least ten counts were recorded for this clonotype. The chain employs TRBV3-1 and TRBJ1-2; D gene unclear. This CDR3 has 12 amino acids. Germline CDR1 LGHDT, CDR2 YNNKEL (reference sequence). Between the trimmed V and J ends, which lost 6 bases and 5 bases, there was a span of 10 bases. The CDR3 is CASRLGRYGYTF. Here the CDR3 DNA reads TGTGCCAGCAGACTGGGAAGATATGGCTACACCTTC. The variable domain in full, with the rest retrieved from reference TRBV3-1 and TRBJ1-2, is DTAVSQTPKYLVTQMGNDKSIKCEQNLGHDTMYWYKQDSKKFLKIMFSYNNKELIINETVPNRFSPKSPDKAHLNLHINSLELGDSAVYFCASRLGRYGYTFGSGTRLTVV.

This clonotype appeared many times. V gene TRBV24-1 combines with J gene TRBJ2-7; D might be TRBD1 (5 bases). Germline CDR1 and CDR2: KGHDR and SFDVKD. The germline V and J ends were trimmed by 5 bases and 4 bases, with 20 bases remaining between them. The CDR3 is 16 residues long. The CDR3 coding sequence is TGTGCCACCAGTGCCGCAACTACAGGTTGGAATTACGAGCAGTACTTC. Translating it yields CATSAATTGWNYEQYF.

The chain uses TRBV20-1 and TRBJ2-4; D tentatively reads TRBD1 or TRBD2 (5 bases each). Trimming took 3 bases from V and 8 from J, leaving 17 bases between them. The CDR3 is 14 residues long. The germline CDR1 and CDR2 sequences are DFQATT and SNEGSKA (reference sequence). The CDR3 loop reads CSASKSREGDIQYF. CDR3 sequence (DNA): TGCAGTGCTAGCAAATCGAGGGAAGGGGACATTCAGTACTTC.

In its sample, this clonotype was seen many times. The chain links TRBV12-3 or TRBV12-4 to TRBJ1-5; D is uncertain. Trimming left V 5 bases short and J 0 bases short, with 17 bases between. This CDR3 is 17 amino acids long. CDR3 loop: CASSPDGPVGSNQPQHF. DNA for the CDR3: TGTGCCAGCAGTCCAGACGGTCCAGTCGGTAGCAATCAGCCCCAGCATTTT.

The chain is built from TRBV12-3 or TRBV12-4 and TRBJ2-7, with 7 bases matching TRBD2. The CDR3 is 13 amino acids. Trimming removed 3 bases from V and 3 bases from J; junction bases left unmatched: 2. The chain's CDR3 is CASSFERGYEQYF. CDR3 in DNA: TGTGCCAGCAGTTTTGAGCGGGGCTACGAGCAGTACTTC.

The rearrangement joins TRBV13 to TRBJ2-5; 8 nucleotides match TRBD2. CDR3 length: 15 residues. CDR1 is PRHDT and CDR2 is FYEKMQ in the germline V gene (reference sequence). Trimming at V came to 5 bases and at J to 1 base, leaving 6 bases not matched to a gene. DNA of the CDR3: TGTGCCAGCAGCCAGGCTAGCGGGCCCCAAGAGACCCAGTACTTC. Translation gives CASSQASGPQETQYF.

The CDR3 reads CASSLISRAGGGETQYF. The DNA for the CDR3 is TGTGCCAGCAGTTTAATTTCCAGAGCGGGAGGCGGGGAGACCCAGTACTTC. The gene calls are TRBV5-6 and TRBJ2-5, with 9 bases matching TRBD2. The germline V gene encodes CDR1 SGHDT and CDR2 YYEEEE. The CDR3 is 17 amino acids. V lost 5 bases, J lost 5 bases, and 16 bases stayed unmatched.

The table lists this clonotype with many counts. The chain combines TRBV28 with TRBJ1-2; TRBD1 is a possible D gene (5 bases). Per germline, CDR1 MDHEN and CDR2 SYDVKM. The CDR3 consists of 14 residues. Trimming removed 6 bases from V and 4 bases from J, with 15 bases in between. The CDR3 DNA is TGTGCCAGCAGACCCGGGACCCACATCTATGGCTACACCTTC. Translated, it gives CASRPGTHIYGYTF.

This clonotype was seen ten or more times. The chain carries TRBV12-3 or TRBV12-4 and TRBJ2-6, with D perhaps being TRBD1 or TRBD2 (5 bases each). V was pared by 11 bases and J by 2 bases, with 13 bases between. CDR3 length: 14 amino acids. CDR3 amino acids: CASREGAGANVLTF. In DNA form, the CDR3 reads TGTGCCTCGAGGGAAGGGGCTGGGGCCAACGTCCTGACTTTC.

This clonotype was found many times. The V call is TRBV7-6, the J call TRBJ1-1; D gene unclear. The V gene's germline CDR1 is SGHVS and CDR2 FNYEAQ. The CDR3 consists of 14 residues. V was clipped by 5 bases and J by 6 bases, with 16 bases between them. This CDR3 is CASSTHPQAAEAFF. The CDR3 region has the DNA TGTGCCAGCAGCACCCATCCCCAGGCGGCTGAAGCTTTCTTT.

This clonotype was counted only a few times. This chain connects TRBV5-1 to TRBJ2-7; 7 bases match TRBD1. J gave up 5 bases and V 4 bases, and 9 bases lay outside the gene matches. This CDR3 region has 14 residues. Per germline, CDR1 SGHRS and CDR2 YFSETQ. In nucleotides, the CDR3 is TGCGCCAGCAGCCCCATGACAGGGCGGGACGAGCAGTACTTC. Its protein product is CASSPMTGRDEQYF.

This clonotype occurred many times. The chain couples TRBV9 to TRBJ2-5, with D uncertain. Germline assignment: CDR1 SGDLS and CDR2 YYNGEE. The CDR3 totals 16 residues. Trimming took 1 base from V and 0 from J, leaving 13 bases between them. The CDR3 here is CASSVSQSIHQETQYF. CDR3 DNA sequence: TGTGCCAGCAGCGTAAGCCAGAGTATTCACCAAGAGACCCAGTACTTC. Full variable domain (outside the CDR3, taken from reference TRBV9 and TRBJ2-5): DSGVTQTPKHLITATGQRVTLRCSPRSGDLSVYWYQQSLDQGLQFLIQYYNGEERAKGNILERFSAQQFPDLHSELNLSSLELGDSALYFCASSVSQSIHQETQYFGPGTRLLVL.

CDR3 in amino acids: CASSPRQSPLHF. CDR3 DNA: TGTGCCAGCAGCCCAAGACAGTCACCCCTCCACTTT. This chain joins TRBV7-2 and TRBJ1-6, with a weak D call TRBD1 (5 bases). This CDR3 comprises 12 residues. V shed 5 bases and J shed 10 bases, with 9 bases lying between them. Germline V gives CDR1 SGHTA, CDR2 FQGNSA.

V gene TRBV30 combines with J gene TRBJ2-1, with D possibly TRBD1 on 6 matching bases. With 2 bases removed from V and 7 bases from J, the gap between germline ends came to 9 bases. The germline gives CDR1 GTSNPN, CDR2 SVGIG (reference sequence). The CDR3 is made up of 12 amino acids. The chain's CDR3 is CAWSIGGNEQFF. The CDR3 coding sequence is TGTGCCTGGAGTATAGGGGGAAATGAGCAGTTCTTC.

This clonotype was detected once. The chain combines TRBV6-1 with TRBJ2-1; D remains ambiguous. Germline V CDR1 and CDR2: MNHNS, SASEGT. The CDR3 extends over 13 amino acids. V was cut by 5 bases and J by 4 bases, with 9 bases left in between. CDR3 DNA sequence: TGTGCCAGCAGTCGTCTAGGTTACAATGAGCAGTTCTTC. It translates to CASSRLGYNEQFF.

This chain links TRBV7-8 with TRBJ2-7; the D gene could be TRBD1 or TRBD2 (5 bases each). The germline V gene encodes CDR1 SGHVS and CDR2 FQNEAQ. The CDR3 totals 16 residues. Trimming took 1 base from V and 8 from J, leaving 21 bases between them. This CDR3 is CASSLDARAGPSKQYF. In DNA form, the CDR3 reads TGTGCCAGCAGCTTAGACGCGAGGGCAGGGCCCAGTAAGCAGTACTTC.

This clonotype was counted a few times. This chain connects TRBV4-1 to TRBJ2-7; 9 bases agree with TRBD2. The germline CDR1 and CDR2 sequences are MGHRA and YSYEKL. V lost 5 bases to trimming and J lost 1 base; unmatched junction nucleotides: 6. The CDR3 contains 15 residues. The CDR3 DNA follows: TGCGCCAGCAGCGCAACTAGCGGGCCATCCTACGAGCAGTACTTC. As protein: CASSATSGPSYEQYF.